Reported below is one TCR beta chain. The sample originates from a study of control samples from healthy donors and cancer patients. This table comes from immunoSEQ multiplex PCR, and its TCRdb copy is limited to in-frame clones, with some not included. Of about 48,000 clones listed, over 85% were seen once; the top ten hold roughly a quarter. Trimming removed 0 bases at V and 5 bases at J, with 5 bases between. Germline CDR1 and CDR2: SGHRS and YFSETQ. The CDR3 sequence is 12 residues long. Sequencing was done on a sample of PBMCs. The clonotype was recovered from a woman in her forties or fifties with head and neck cancer. The rearrangement uses TRBV5-1 and TRBJ2-5, with D uncertain. CDR3 in DNA: TGCGCCAGCAGCTTGGAGACGGAGACCCAGTACTTC. Translation: CASSLETETQYF.